The 16 T cell receptor beta chains below all came from one sample that was sequenced in a study of T-cell reconstitution after alpha-beta-depleted transplantation in children. Preparation of the TCRbeta library was carried out with unique molecular identifiers. TCRdb redid the calling of the PCR reads with MiXCR, one entry per CDR3 protein. The sample holds 250,000 to 350,000 distinct CDR3 sequences, roughly 25% seen once. The material sequenced was PBMCs, mostly from graft donor cells, taken 180 days after TCRalphabeta/CD19-depleted stem cell transplant. Every receptor here comes from a male patient between 10 and 17 years old who had a stem cell transplant for acute lymphoblastic leukemia, so the T cells may come from the graft donor.

This clonotype came up many times. J is TRBJ2-2 and V is TRBV12-3 or TRBV12-4, with unresolved D. Deletions cut 1 base from V and 0 bases from J, with 3 bases between. The CDR3 is 14 residues long. For the CDR3, the DNA is TGTGCCAGCAGTTTAGACCCGAACACCGGGGAGCTGTTTTTT. It specifies CASSLDPNTGELFF.

The V call is TRBV15, the J call TRBJ2-7; tentatively, D is TRBD1 (5 bases). The V gene's germline CDR1 is LNHNV and CDR2 YYDKDF (reference sequence). Trimming stripped 4 bases from V and 1 base from J, with 5 bases between. This CDR3 is 12 amino acids long. The CDR3 nucleotides are TGTGCCACCAGCAAGGGGTCCTACGAGCAGTACTTC. Protein sequence: CATSKGSYEQYF. The full variable domain, in which reference TRBV15 and TRBJ2-7 provide the parts outside the CDR3, is DAMVIQNPRYQVTQFGKPVTLSCSQTLNHNVMYWYQQKSSQAPKLLFHYYDKDFNNEADTPDNFQSRRPNTSFCFLDIRSPGLGDTAMYLCATSKGSYEQYFGPGTRLTVT.

A word on this clonotype: One end of the junction varies from germline; a read error may be responsible. The gene calls are TRBV2 and TRBJ2-5, with 14 bases aligning to TRBD2. Germline V gene sequence: CDR1 SNHLY, CDR2 FYNNEI. This CDR3 spans 18 amino acids. The CDR3 protein is CASIVGGLAGAKIETQYF. As DNA, the CDR3 is TGTGCCAGCATCGTAGGGGGACTAGCGGGAGCTAAGATAGAGACCCAGTATTTC.

The chain employs TRBV7-6 and TRBJ1-2; 12 nucleotides line up with TRBD1. Germline CDR1 is SGHVS and CDR2 is FNYEAQ. The junction had 6 bases not matched to a gene; V was cut back by 4 bases and J by 0 bases. This CDR3 spans 17 amino acids. The DNA of the CDR3 is TGTGCCAGCAGCTGGGGGACAGGGGGCGAGTCTAACTATGGCTACACCTTC. Protein product: CASSWGTGGESNYGYTF.

This clonotype was found many times. The chain recombines TRBV7-6 with TRBJ2-5, with 7 bases that match TRBD1. CDR1 is SGHVS and CDR2 is FNYEAQ in the germline V gene. Trimming removed 4 bases from V and 4 bases from J; junction bases left unmatched: 9. The CDR3 covers 15 residues. CDR3 bases: TGTGCCAGCAGCTCAGACAGGGCCTCCGCAGAGACCCAGTACTTC. Translation: CASSSDRASAETQYF.

The chain carries TRBV5-1 and TRBJ2-7, with D possibly TRBD1 on 6 matching bases. The CDR3 contains 13 residues. Germline assignment: CDR1 SGHRS and CDR2 YFSETQ. Trimming pared 6 bases from V and 6 bases from J, leaving 16 bases between. The DNA for the CDR3 is TGCGCCAGCAATAACAGGGAATTTGGCGAGCAGTACTTC. The encoded protein is CASNNREFGEQYF.

This clonotype was counted only a few times. This chain links TRBV7-3 with TRBJ2-7; 7 bases fit TRBD2. Looked up from germline, CDR1 is SGHTA and CDR2 is FQGTGA. The ends lost 8 bases at V and 5 bases at J; junction bases unmatched: 12. This CDR3 is built from 14 residues. The CDR3 loop reads CASLDSREGNEQYF. The DNA of the CDR3 is TGTGCCAGCCTAGACTCTAGGGAGGGAAACGAGCAGTACTTC.

V gene TRBV29-1 combines with J gene TRBJ2-7; 9 bases are a match to TRBD2. Germline V gene data show CDR1 as SQVTM and CDR2 as ANQGSEA. V dropped 6 bases and J dropped 1; count of bases not matched to a gene: 7. This CDR3 spans 14 amino acids. CDR3 coding DNA: TGCAGCGTCCAGGGCGGGAGGGCATCCTACGAGCAGTACTTC. Its protein product is CSVQGGRASYEQYF.

The chain joins TRBV6-5 to TRBJ2-3, with 8 bases lining up with TRBD1. The CDR3 totals 19 residues. Germline CDR1 and CDR2: MNHEY and SVGAGI. J lost 4 bases, V lost 2 bases, and 17 bases had no gene match. CDR3 sequence (DNA): TGTGCCAGCAGTTACAGGACAGGGAGTGGTCGCACGGCACCAGATACGCAGTATTTT. Amino acid sequence: CASSYRTGSGRTAPDTQYF.

A few counts support this clonotype. CDR3 bases: TGTGCCAGCAGCCAAGCAGCTAGCGGGCCCTCGGGTACGCAGTATTTT. Amino acid sequence: CASSQAASGPSGTQYF. The rearrangement joins TRBV3-1 to TRBJ2-3, with 8 nucleotides matching TRBD2. J gave up 8 bases and V 1 base, and 11 bases lay outside the gene matches. CDR3 length: 16 amino acids. From germline, CDR1 is LGHDT and CDR2 YNNKEL (reference sequence).

The rearrangement uses TRBV24-1 and TRBJ2-7; perhaps TRBD1 as D (5 bases). Germline V CDR1 and CDR2: KGHDR, SFDVKD. Trimming stripped 2 bases from V and 7 bases from J, with 11 bases between. CDR3 length equals 13 residues. The CDR3 loop reads CATSDSQGFEQYF. The CDR3 nucleotides are TGTGCCACCAGTGATTCCCAGGGATTTGAGCAGTACTTC.

The chain employs TRBV24-1 and TRBJ2-1; perhaps TRBD2 as D (6 bases). In germline, CDR1 is KGHDR, CDR2 SFDVKD. V shed 2 bases and J shed 0 bases, with 7 bases lying between them. The CDR3 consists of 15 residues. The CDR3 protein is CATSDYGSSYNEQFF. In DNA, the CDR3 is TGTGCCACCAGTGATTACGGGAGCTCCTACAATGAGCAGTTCTTC.

The chain is built from TRBV6-5 and TRBJ2-7, with 10 bases matching TRBD1. V was pared by 4 bases and J by 0 bases, with 6 bases of the junction left unmatched. Germline V lookup: CDR1 MNHEY, CDR2 SVGAGI. The CDR3 has 16 amino acids. CDR3 in amino acids: CASSSRGQGSSYEQYF. The CDR3 nucleotides are TGTGCCAGCAGTTCCCGGGGACAGGGGAGCTCCTACGAGCAGTACTTC.

CDR3 bases: TGTGCCAGCAGCTTGGGACTAGCGTTGAGCTCCTACGAGCAGTACTTC. Protein sequence: CASSLGLALSSYEQYF. The chain couples TRBV5-6 to TRBJ2-7; 8 nucleotides align to TRBD2. The CDR3 runs 16 residues. Germline V gene data show CDR1 as SGHDT and CDR2 as YYEEEE. Trimming removed 0 bases from V and 0 bases from J; junction bases left unmatched: 5.

The chain has TRBV20-1 and TRBJ2-1; 9 bases agree with TRBD2. The J segment lost 6 bases and the V segment lost 6 bases, leaving 12 bases of the junction unmatched. CDR3 length equals 15 residues. The V gene's germline CDR1 is DFQATT and CDR2 SNEGSKA (reference sequence). Written as DNA, the CDR3 is TGCAGTGCACGGGGAAGCGGGAGGCCCTTCAATGAGCAGTTCTTC. It yields the protein CSARGSGRPFNEQFF.

V is TRBV5-6 and J is TRBJ1-2; perhaps TRBD1 as D (6 bases). Trimming removed 0 bases at V and 4 bases at J, with 13 bases between. CDR1 and CDR2 from the germline V gene are SGHDT and YYEEEE. This CDR3 contains 15 residues. The CDR3 region has the DNA TGTGCCAGCAGCTTGGGAGGGGGGTCGGGCTATGGCTACACCTTC. It specifies CASSLGGGSGYGYTF.